This paragraph reports one TCR beta chain. This clonotype was detected many times. It lacks a known antigen. Base-call qualities are not available, and no considerably larger clone is one nucleotide away. Based on the germline V gene (reference sequence), the CDR1 and CDR2 sequences are MNHEY and SMNVEV. Spanning cysteine to phenylalanine, the CDR3 consists of 14 amino acids. Only the CDR3 DNA stays, 42 bases, in frame from base 1. V is clipped by 6 bases and J by 2 bases, and the sequence between their germline boundaries is 12 bases long. This sample was taken from a study of T cells in Graves' hyperthyroidism and ophthalmopathy (dated by TCRdb to the late 2010s). Background for the entire study: Peripheral blood was sampled at the time of initial diagnosis, prior to any treatment. To identify distinguishing TCR V-J signatures, a discovery cohort of about a hundred patients was used, comprising 43 with Graves' ophthalmopathy and 57 with stable Graves' hyperthyroidism. An independent validation cohort of around 19 hyperthyroidism patients and approximately 16 patients who later progressed to ophthalmopathy tested prospective prediction of ophthalmopathy. The approximately 97 discovery patients were randomly divided into training and test sets at a 7:3 ratio. In about 6 Graves' hyperthyroidism patients, the study also compared T-cell repertoires from thyroid tissue with T-cell repertoires from blood. Once sampling was done, hyperthyroidism patients were given methimazole at a starting dose of 30 mg daily, whereas ophthalmopathy patients were given high-dose intravenous methylprednisolone. TCR Vbeta CDR3 sequencing of 135 peripheral blood samples (under 45 ophthalmopathy, 75 hyperthyroidism and approximately 17 progressor patients) is reported in the paper.

Graves' hyperthyroidism was defined as stable when no progression to ophthalmopathy occurred over 18 months of follow-up. The hyperthyroidism patients were between 18 and 65 years old and newly diagnosed, with a disease duration of less than 2 months. Patients with uncontrolled infections, other autoimmune diseases, pregnancy or lactation were excluded. Clinical symptoms, serum thyroxine and TRAb, thyroid ultrasound, and orbital computed tomography formed the basis for the diagnoses. PBMCs were isolated from more than 8 ml of fresh peripheral blood by Ficoll-Paque density gradient centrifugation. Trizol reagent was used to extract total RNA, and RNA quality was then checked on an Agilent 2100 Bioanalyzer. Broader findings and caveats from the paper: Ophthalmopathy was separated from stable hyperthyroidism by a 13 V-J signature model, with 85% to 90% sensitivity and roughly 84% specificity obtained in cross-validation and 80%/75% obtained in testing. Sample size was not statistically predetermined, and blinding of investigators to group allocation was not performed. Most expanded thyroid clonotypes (frequency above 0.001) were also detected in blood, suggesting blood repertoires may reflect thyroid immune responses. In validation, the model predicted progression to ophthalmopathy a median of about 6 months before onset, with about 70% sensitivity and almost 75% specificity.

The TCR beta CDR3 regions were amplified from the RNA transcripts. The first round of RT-PCR for the TCR CDR3 was performed with the HTBI primer set and the Qiagen OneStep RT-PCR kit. The libraries were constructed in a second round of multiplex PCR and then size-selected and purified. Paired-end sequencing of the libraries was performed with 100 bp reads on an Illumina HiSeq2000. Processing in the source paper ran as follows. SOAPnuke was used to process the raw data, with reads discarded if the reads contained adapters or uncalled bases, had a mean Phred below 15, or lacked an exact constant-primer or identifier match. High-quality paired reads were merged using COPE v1.2.5, and each unique nucleotide sequence was defined as a clonotype. MiTCR v1.1 was used to align clonotypes to the IMGT TRBV, TRBD and TRBJ reference segments. The analysis was restricted to V-J combinations with a frequency above 0.0001, which together covered roughly 99% of the repertoires. The TCS score was defined as F50 (clonal expansion) divided by E x V (chaos), with BLOSUM62-based TCRdist calculated between CDR3 peptides within each V-J. Welch's t-statistics and random forest reduced 500 to 550 V-J features to roughly 13, which were used in a naive Bayes classifier (R e1071). TCRdb reworked the public reads: Q25 trimming with fastp, MiXCR clone assembly, productive beta chains retained. Entries are consolidated by CDR3 protein sequence, retaining the most common genes and DNA. Clone size and V and J calls follow TCRdb, not the original study. The sample data list some 560,000 distinct CDR3 sequences, and 13% to 15% of these were observed just once. Clones ranked in the top ten supply about 15% of the sample.

Source material: blood. This sequence uses TRBV27 and TRBJ2-3, with a weak D call of TRBD1 (5 bases match). The clonotype comes from a woman aged 40-49 years with Graves' hyperthyroidism. The DNA sequence is given as TGTGCCAGCAGGACAGTCTCTCTCACAGATACGCAGTATTTT. It specifies CASRTVSLTDTQYF.